This T cell receptor (beta chain) was documented in a study of OX40 agonist ivuxolimab in advanced cancers. Study overall: Hepatocellular carcinoma, melanoma, renal cell or head and neck cancer affected the dose-escalation patients. Study-wide results and caveats: Expanded clones were, on average, more numerous among CD8+ T cells than CD4+. Doses of 0.1 to 3.0 mg/kg were accompanied by clonal expansion of CD4+ and CD8+ blood T cells by week 6.

This CDR3 has 15 residues. V was trimmed by 7 bases and J by 3 bases, leaving 15 bases between them. Per the germline V gene, CDR1 is MNHNS and CDR2 is SASEGT. Using immunoSEQ multiplex PCR, the repertoire was profiled, and TCRdb retains in-frame clones only, with some absent. Of tens of thousands of clones in the sample, roughly 87% are singletons; the top ten hold less than 4%. Remarks on this clone: Its target is unknown.

Systemic immunosuppression or autoimmune disease history was grounds to exclude patients. V gene TRBV6-1 combines with J gene TRBJ1-4; D is perhaps TRBD1 (6 bases). Specimen: CD4+ or CD8+ T cells sorted from blood, collected in a trial of the OX40 agonist ivuxolimab. This receptor was obtained from an adult with an advanced solid tumor such as melanoma, head and neck, liver or kidney cancer. In nucleotides, the CDR3 is TGTGCCAGCACCGAACGGGGGGCTGCTAATGAAAAACTGTTTTTT. Translation: CASTERGAANEKLFF.